The next 7 T cell receptor beta chains were all read from a single sample in a study of regulatory T cells in long-lasting Graves disease. Time point specified: persistent/refractory GD, antithyroid drugs over 5 years with positive TRAb. Preparation of the TCR library used RNA extracted from PBMCs. Relying on iRepertoire HTBI primers and Arm-PCR of CDR3 regions, the team built TCR beta libraries. TCRdb reprocessed the multiplex PCR reads via MiXCR and lists one record per CDR3 protein. This table has hundreds of thousands of distinct CDR3 sequences, less than 25% appearing once. Source: peripheral blood mononuclear cells (PBMCs), taken when the disease was refractory, from a patient treated with antithyroid drugs. The receptors come from a female donor with Graves disease.

This clonotype was counted at least ten times. This chain connects TRBV6-1 to TRBJ1-1; D is unclear. The CDR3 spans 13 residues. CDR1 is MNHNS, CDR2 SASEGT, per germline. Trimming removed 5 bases at V and 1 base at J, with 8 bases between. CDR3 in amino acids: CASSTAPNTEAFF. CDR3 sequence (DNA): TGTGCCAGCAGTACGGCCCCGAACACTGAAGCTTTCTTT.

This clonotype was found a few times. The V and J genes are TRBV7-8 and TRBJ2-7, with D tentatively TRBD1 (5 bases). This CDR3 is built from 15 residues. CDR1 and CDR2 (germline): SGHVS, FQNEAQ. The V end lost 1 base, the J end lost 2 bases, and 12 bases lay between the germline ends. The CDR3 sequence is CASSLGQGRAYEQYF. Here the CDR3 DNA reads TGTGCCAGCAGCTTAGGCCAGGGCCGGGCCTACGAGCAGTACTTC.

This chain uses TRBV25-1 with TRBJ1-2, with 7 bases identical to TRBD1. The V gene's germline CDR1 is MGHDK and CDR2 SYGVNS. This CDR3 region has 12 residues. V was pared by 8 bases and J by 4 bases, with 4 bases of the junction left unmatched. CDR3 protein: CASYRGSYGYTF. The CDR3 DNA sequence: TGTGCCAGCTACAGGGGTAGCTATGGCTACACCTTC.

This clonotype was counted ten times or more. CDR3 DNA: TGTGCCAGCAGTGGACAGGGGGTACTCAATCAGCCCCAGCATTTT. Translating it yields CASSGQGVLNQPQHF. V and J are TRBV2 and TRBJ1-5, with 9 bases lining up with TRBD1. This CDR3 has 15 residues. The germline V gene encodes CDR1 SNHLY and CDR2 FYNNEI. After removal of 4 bases from V and 3 bases from J, the junction contained 4 bases not matched to a gene.

The rearrangement joins TRBV28 to TRBJ2-1; 8 bases fit TRBD1. Germline CDR1 MDHEN, CDR2 SYDVKM. The CDR3 is 16 residues long. Losses at the gene ends were 6 bases for V and 5 bases for J; bases not matched to a gene: 12. The DNA for the CDR3 is TGTGCCAGCAGACCTGACAGGGGCTTTCTAGACAATGAGCAGTTCTTC. Protein product: CASRPDRGFLDNEQFF. The complete variable domain, with remaining parts taken from reference TRBV28 and TRBJ2-1, reads DVKVTQSSRYLVKRTGEKVFLECVQDMDHENMFWYRQDPGLGLRLIYFSYDVKMKEKGDIPEGYSVSREKKERFSLILESASTNQTSMYLCASRPDRGFLDNEQFFGPGTRLTVL.

The chain employs TRBV20-1 and TRBJ2-3; D perhaps matches TRBD2 (6 bases). V was cut by 2 bases and J by 4 bases, with 7 bases left in between. This CDR3 has 12 residues. The germline V gene has CDR1 DFQATT and CDR2 SNEGSKA (reference sequence). The CDR3 sequence: CSARWGADTQYF. CDR3 DNA sequence: TGCAGTGCTAGATGGGGGGCAGATACGCAGTATTTT.

The V call is TRBV6-1, the J call TRBJ1-1; D gene ambiguous. CDR3 length: 14 residues. Trimming shortened V by 5 bases and J by 4 bases, and 14 bases separated the two germline ends. CDR1 MNHNS and CDR2 SASEGT come from the germline V gene. The chain's CDR3 is CASSNQEGGTEAFF. The DNA of the CDR3 is TGTGCCAGCAGTAACCAGGAGGGAGGCACTGAAGCTTTCTTT.